The rows below give T cell receptor beta chains drawn from one sample of a study of early T cells in non-severe SARS-CoV-2 infection. TCRdb re-called the 5' RACE reads with MiXCR, one entry per CDR3 protein. The data contain about 66,000 distinct CDR3 sequences, under 15% of them singletons. Material for sequencing was whole blood. These receptors were obtained from an adult who was a healthcare worker with PCR-confirmed SARS-CoV-2 infection or an uninfected control (not recorded which). Both conserved end residues are part of each CDR3. Each record gives: D gene, clone size, V gene, J gene, CDR3 DNA, CDR3 protein. A D gene is named only where the DNA matches it firmly. Only part of the rows carry a size: once, few, many, or a class if the clone is expanded.

d_gene: .
abundance: few
v_gene: TRBV25-1
j_gene: TRBJ1-5
CDR3nt: TGTGCCAGCAGTGAATACGGTCAGCCCCAGCATTTT
CDR3aa: CASSEYGQPQHF

d_gene: TRBD1
abundance: many
v_gene: TRBV19
j_gene: TRBJ2-1
CDR3nt: TGTGCCAGTAGTCCTGGGACAGGACCTAAGGTGCAGTTCTTC
CDR3aa: CASSPGTGPKVQFF

d_gene: TRBD2
abundance: .
v_gene: TRBV28
j_gene: TRBJ2-3
CDR3nt: TGTGCCAGCAGTCCCACGTTGGCGGGAGGAGATACGCAGTATTTT
CDR3aa: CASSPTLAGGDTQYF

d_gene: TRBD2
abundance: few
v_gene: TRBV6-5
j_gene: TRBJ2-1
CDR3nt: TGTGCCAGCAGTTACGATACGGGGGGATACAATGAGCAGTTCTTC
CDR3aa: CASSYDTGGYNEQFF

d_gene: .
abundance: many
v_gene: TRBV18
j_gene: TRBJ2-6
CDR3nt: TGTGCCAGCTCACCCAAAGGAGATTCTGGGGCCAACGTCCTGACTTTC
CDR3aa: CASSPKGDSGANVLTF

d_gene: .
abundance: many
v_gene: TRBV21-1
j_gene: TRBJ2-5
CDR3nt: TGTGCCAGTACACACCCAACCCAACTCAGAGAGACCCAGTACTTC
CDR3aa: CASTHPTQLRETQYF

d_gene: .
abundance: .
v_gene: TRBV20-1
j_gene: TRBJ1-5
CDR3nt: TGCAGTGCTAGAGTAGGCTCCGGAGGGTACAATCAGCCCCAGCATTTT
CDR3aa: CSARVGSGGYNQPQHF

d_gene: .
abundance: many
v_gene: TRBV28
j_gene: TRBJ2-1
CDR3nt: TGTGCCAGCAGTCCAGACTTCCGCTCCTACAATGAGCAGTTCTTC
CDR3aa: CASSPDFRSYNEQFF

d_gene: .
abundance: .
v_gene: TRBV29-1
j_gene: TRBJ2-2
CDR3nt: TGCAGCGCCTCCCAGGGTTACACCGGGGAGCTGTTTTTT
CDR3aa: CSASQGYTGELFF

d_gene: .
abundance: many
v_gene: TRBV7-9
j_gene: TRBJ1-2
CDR3nt: TGTGCCAGCAGCCCGTGGACAGATGGCTACACCTTC
CDR3aa: CASSPWTDGYTF

d_gene: TRBD1
abundance: .
v_gene: TRBV7-3
j_gene: TRBJ2-1
CDR3nt: TGTGCCAGCAGCTCACAGGGGGCTATTGGAAATGAGCAGTTCTTC
CDR3aa: CASSSQGAIGNEQFF

d_gene: TRBD2
abundance: .
v_gene: TRBV6-5
j_gene: TRBJ2-7
CDR3nt: TGTGCCAGCAACCCACTAGCGGGACCCTACGAGCAGTACTTC
CDR3aa: CASNPLAGPYEQYF

d_gene: TRBD1
abundance: many
v_gene: TRBV5-4
j_gene: TRBJ1-2
CDR3nt: TGTGCCAGCAGCCCGACAGGGGGCGGCTATGGCTACACCTTC
CDR3aa: CASSPTGGGYGYTF

d_gene: TRBD2
abundance: few
v_gene: TRBV9
j_gene: TRBJ2-7
CDR3nt: TGTGCCAGCAGCCCCCCGGTAGAGCGGGGGTACGAGCAGTACTTC
CDR3aa: CASSPPVERGYEQYF

d_gene: .
abundance: many
v_gene: TRBV5-4
j_gene: TRBJ1-4
CDR3nt: TGTGCCAGCAGCTTGGCTAGAGATGAAAAACTGTTTTTT
CDR3aa: CASSLARDEKLFF

d_gene: TRBD2
abundance: .
v_gene: TRBV9
j_gene: TRBJ2-1
CDR3nt: TGTGCCAGCAGCGGGAAAGGACTAGCGGGCTACAATGAGCAGTTCTTC
CDR3aa: CASSGKGLAGYNEQFF

d_gene: .
abundance: few
v_gene: TRBV20-1
j_gene: TRBJ2-2
CDR3nt: TGCAGTGCTAGACCCCCCAGGGCCAGCACAGTCACCGGGGAGCTGTTTTTT
CDR3aa: CSARPPRASTVTGELFF

d_gene: .
abundance: few
v_gene: TRBV12-3/TRBV12-4
j_gene: TRBJ2-7
CDR3nt: TGTGCCAGCAGAGGCGCTGTGGGTATCTACGAGCAGTACTTC
CDR3aa: CASRGAVGIYEQYF

d_gene: TRBD2
abundance: many
v_gene: TRBV5-1
j_gene: TRBJ2-3
CDR3nt: TGCGCCAGCAGCCGGGACTATATCACAGATACGCAGTATTTT
CDR3aa: CASSRDYITDTQYF

d_gene: .
abundance: few
v_gene: TRBV5-4
j_gene: TRBJ2-1
CDR3nt: TGTGCCAGCAGCTTGGGAGGGGATGAGCAGTTCTTC
CDR3aa: CASSLGGDEQFF

d_gene: .
abundance: many
v_gene: TRBV7-9
j_gene: TRBJ1-4
CDR3nt: TGTGCCAGCAGCACGGCCGCCGGAAAACTGTTTTTT
CDR3aa: CASSTAAGKLFF

d_gene: TRBD2
abundance: few
v_gene: TRBV7-6
j_gene: TRBJ2-5
CDR3nt: TGTGCCAGCAGCCCTCGGACTAGCTGGGAGACCCAGTACTTC
CDR3aa: CASSPRTSWETQYF

d_gene: TRBD1
abundance: .
v_gene: TRBV28
j_gene: TRBJ2-7
CDR3nt: TGTGCCAGCAGTTCCTGGGACAGGGGGCTCGAGCAGTACTTC
CDR3aa: CASSSWDRGLEQYF

d_gene: .
abundance: many
v_gene: TRBV27
j_gene: TRBJ2-1
CDR3nt: TGTGCCAGCAGTTTATCAGTTGGGCGATTCGATGAGCAGTTCTTC
CDR3aa: CASSLSVGRFDEQFF

d_gene: .
abundance: few
v_gene: TRBV20-1
j_gene: TRBJ2-7
CDR3nt: TGCAGTGGTGGCGCGGCCTACGAGCAGTACTTC
CDR3aa: CSGGAAYEQYF

d_gene: TRBD1
abundance: few
v_gene: TRBV29-1
j_gene: TRBJ2-7
CDR3nt: TGCAGCGTAGGGACAGGGATGACCTACGAGCAGTACTTC
CDR3aa: CSVGTGMTYEQYF

d_gene: .
abundance: .
v_gene: TRBV7-9
j_gene: TRBJ2-7
CDR3nt: TGTGTCAGCAGCCCTAGTGGAGGGAGTGGCGAGCAGTACTTC
CDR3aa: CVSSPSGGSGEQYF

d_gene: .
abundance: many
v_gene: TRBV4-1
j_gene: TRBJ2-7
CDR3nt: TGCGCCAGCAGCCAAGCACAGGGCCCCTACGAGCAGTACTTC
CDR3aa: CASSQAQGPYEQYF

d_gene: .
abundance: few
v_gene: TRBV20-1
j_gene: TRBJ2-5
CDR3nt: TGCAGTGCTCTCCCAGACATCGGGCTCCAAGGGACCCAGTACTTC
CDR3aa: CSALPDIGLQGTQYF

d_gene: .
abundance: many
v_gene: TRBV7-8
j_gene: TRBJ2-1
CDR3nt: TGTGCCAGCAGCCTCAAAAAACTGTCCAGAAACAATGAGCAGTTCTTC
CDR3aa: CASSLKKLSRNNEQFF

d_gene: TRBD1
abundance: many
v_gene: TRBV5-1
j_gene: TRBJ2-3
CDR3nt: TGCGCCAGCAGCCCAGGGACAGAGTCTCCTTCAAGAACGCAGTATTTT
CDR3aa: CASSPGTESPSRTQYF

d_gene: .
abundance: .
v_gene: TRBV20-1
j_gene: TRBJ2-1
CDR3nt: TGCAGCCCCAGCCGGGGCGGCTCCGCCAATGAGCAGTTCTTC
CDR3aa: CSPSRGGSANEQFF

d_gene: TRBD2
abundance: few
v_gene: TRBV9
j_gene: TRBJ2-2
CDR3nt: TGTGCCAGCAGCCGGGAGGGCCGGGGCACCGGGGAGCTGTTTTTT
CDR3aa: CASSREGRGTGELFF

d_gene: .
abundance: .
v_gene: TRBV4-1
j_gene: TRBJ2-7
CDR3nt: TGTGCCAGCAGCCACTCCCCGGCCTACGAGCAGTACTTC
CDR3aa: CASSHSPAYEQYF

d_gene: TRBD2
abundance: many
v_gene: TRBV3-1
j_gene: TRBJ2-1
CDR3nt: TGTGCCAGCAGCCAACCGGGACTAGCGGGAGTAGACAATGAGCAGTTCTTC
CDR3aa: CASSQPGLAGVDNEQFF

d_gene: .
abundance: many
v_gene: TRBV28
j_gene: TRBJ1-1
CDR3nt: TGTGCCAGCAGCAAAGCCTCAGGGATCACGACTGAAGCTTTCTTT
CDR3aa: CASSKASGITTEAFF